Listed below are T cell receptor beta chains from one sample, sequenced in a study of OX40 agonist ivuxolimab in advanced cancers. Generated by immunoSEQ multiplex PCR, the TCRdb table keeps only in-frame clones and is missing some. The profile shows about 70,000 clones, 75% to 90% of them singletons. This specimen consisted of CD4+ or CD8+ T cells sorted from blood, obtained in a trial of the OX40 agonist ivuxolimab. The source of these receptors is an adult with an advanced solid tumor such as melanoma, head and neck, liver or kidney cancer. Each CDR3 is given with its conserved first and last residue. The D gene is left open where the match is weak. The size field is filled for only some rows; it gives once, few, many or a size class.

once,TRBJ1-1,12,TRBV6-6,-,TGTGCCAGCTCGCCGGGGTACACTGAAGCTTTCTTT,CASSPGYTEAFF
-,TRBJ2-3,14,TRBV9,-,TGTGCCAGCAGCGTAGTCTGGGGCACAGATACGCAGTATTTT,CASSVVWGTDTQYF
-,TRBJ1-2,15,TRBV7-3,-,TGTGCCAGCAGCTCATGGACAGCTAGGGGCTATGGCTACACCTTC,CASSSWTARGYGYTF
-,TRBJ2-3,16,TRBV10-3,-,TGTGCCATCAGTGGAGCCTTGGGCAGCCTCACAGATACGCAGTATTTT,CAISGALGSLTDTQYF
-,TRBJ2-4,14,TRBV18,TRBD2,TGTGCCAGCTCACCAACTCGGGGGGAAAACATTCAGTACTTC,CASSPTRGENIQYF
-,TRBJ2-3,15,TRBV4-1,-,TGCGCCAGCAGCCAAGTCCCGTCGTCCACAGATACGCAGTATTTT,CASSQVPSSTDTQYF
-,TRBJ2-5,15,TRBV19,-,TGTGCCAGTAGTATAGGCCGAGCGTACCAAGAGACCCAGTACTTC,CASSIGRAYQETQYF
-,TRBJ2-7,14,TRBV10-2,TRBD1,TGCGCCAGCAGTGAGTCGGGACAGTACTACGAGCAGTACTTC,CASSESGQYYEQYF
-,TRBJ2-7,14,TRBV4-1,TRBD2,TGCGCCAGCAGCCAAGCGTCTAGCGGTTACGAGCAGTACTTC,CASSQASSGYEQYF
-,TRBJ2-7,15,TRBV18,-,TGTGCCAGCTCACCACGGGCAGGGAAGGCCAACGAGCAGTACTTC,CASSPRAGKANEQYF
-,TRBJ1-6,14,TRBV6-5,-,TGTGCCAGCAGTCCCGTGGGCAGGGATTCACCCCTCCACTTT,CASSPVGRDSPLHF
-,TRBJ2-1,16,TRBV7-3,TRBD2,TGTGCCAGCAGCTTATCCGGGACTAGATCTACAATGGGGCAGTTCTTC,CASSLSGTRSTMGQFF
-,TRBJ2-1,14,TRBV5-1,-,TGCGCCAGCAGTTCCCCCAGGCTAGTGGATGAGCAGTTCTTC,CASSSPRLVDEQFF
-,TRBJ1-2,15,TRBV6-1,-,TGTGCCAGCAGTGAAGCTCTGGGGAGGGACCATGGCTACACCTTC,CASSEALGRDHGYTF
-,TRBJ2-5,15,TRBV11-3,-,TGTGCCAGCAGCTTAGGTCAGGGGAAACAAGAGACCCAGTACTTC,CASSLGQGKQETQYF
-,TRBJ2-3,15,TRBV5-1,TRBD2,TGCGCCAGCAGCTTGGGCGGGGGTGACACAGATACGCAGTATTTT,CASSLGGGDTDTQYF
-,TRBJ2-3,16,TRBV7-3,TRBD2,TGTGCCAGCAGCCCGGGGACTAGCGGGGGAACAGATACGCAGTATTTT,CASSPGTSGGTDTQYF
-,TRBJ2-7,14,TRBV5-1,TRBD1,TGCGCCAGCAGAGGACAGGGGGTCTCCTACGAGCAGTACTTC,CASRGQGVSYEQYF
-,TRBJ1-1,14,TRBV4-1,-,TGCGCCAGCAGCCACCCTATGCTGAACACTGAAGCTTTCTTT,CASSHPMLNTEAFF
once,TRBJ1-1,15,TRBV11-3,TRBD1,TGTGCCAGCAGCTTAACGGACAGGGGAAGCACTGAAGCTTTCTTT,CASSLTDRGSTEAFF
few,TRBJ1-1,14,TRBV7-2,-,TGTGCCAGCAGCTTGGGGCGCATGAACACTGAAGCTTTCTTT,CASSLGRMNTEAFF
-,TRBJ2-2,16,TRBV19,TRBD1,TGTGCCAGTAGTATCCGGACAGGGGGAGGCACCGGGGAGCTGTTTTTT,CASSIRTGGGTGELFF
-,TRBJ2-3,14,TRBV6-6,-,TGTGCCAGCAGTTTCCCGGACAGCACAGATACGCAGTATTTT,CASSFPDSTDTQYF
-,TRBJ1-1,14,TRBV21-1,-,TGTGCCAGCAGCCCGAGACAGGGAGCCTCTGAAGCTTTCTTT,CASSPRQGASEAFF
-,TRBJ2-5,13,TRBV7-6,TRBD2,TGTGCCAGCAGCCCCGGGCAGCGGGGGACCCAGTACTTC,CASSPGQRGTQYF
-,TRBJ2-2,13,TRBV18,-,TGTGCCAGCTCACCCATGACTACCGGGGAGCTGTTTTTT,CASSPMTTGELFF
-,TRBJ1-6,13,TRBV4-1,-,TGCGCCAGCAGCCAAGGGAATAATTCACCCCTCCACTTT,CASSQGNNSPLHF
-,TRBJ2-3,14,TRBV5-1,-,TGCGCCAGCAGCTTGGCCGGGTGGACAGATACGCAGTATTTT,CASSLAGWTDTQYF
few,TRBJ2-1,12,TRBV5-4,-,TGTGCCAGCAGCTTTTCACCCGGAGGGCAGTTCTTC,CASSFSPGGQFF
-,TRBJ2-7,12,TRBV23-1,-,TGCGCCAGCTTACCAACAGGGTTAGAGCAGTACTTC,CASLPTGLEQYF
-,TRBJ2-5,12,TRBV6-9,-,TGCGCCAGCAGTGATCCGGAAGAGACCCAGTACTTC,CASSDPEETQYF
-,TRBJ2-5,16,TRBV5-1,-,TGCGCCAGCAGCTCCGCCGGGACGGCTATTCAAGAGACCCAGTACTTC,CASSSAGTAIQETQYF
-,TRBJ2-5,15,TRBV2,-,TGTGCCAGCAGTCCACGAGGGGGGGGTGGAGAGACCCAGTACTTC,CASSPRGGGGETQYF
-,TRBJ2-2,14,TRBV5-1,-,TGCGCCAGCAGCTTGGGCAGCTACACCGGGGAGCTGTTTTTT,CASSLGSYTGELFF
-,TRBJ1-1,15,TRBV13,-,TGTGCCAGCAGCTTACCCCCTCACCGGAACACTGAAGCTTTCTTT,CASSLPPHRNTEAFF
-,TRBJ1-2,17,TRBV10-1,-,TGCGCCAGCAGTGAGTCGAATCAGGCCCCGAGGAACTATGGCTACACCTTC,CASSESNQAPRNYGYTF
-,TRBJ2-7,15,TRBV11-3,TRBD1,TGTGCCAGCGGGTGGATACAGGGGTTATCCTACGAGCAGTACTTC,CASGWIQGLSYEQYF